This T cell receptor (beta chain) was sequenced for a study of T cells after posttransplantation cyclophosphamide. Study-wide results and caveats: After PTCy, TRB diversity resembled that of CNI/methotrexate controls. Tissue-infiltrating T cells from skin or gut overlapped little with blood T cells.

In regard to this clone: Its antigen is undetermined.

The germline CDR1 and CDR2 sequences are SGDLS and YYNGEE. V lost 2 bases and J lost 5; bases outside the gene matches: 5. The CDR3 runs 15 residues. Produced via immunoSEQ multiplex PCR; TCRdb's table is partial and in-frame only. The sample lists about 6,800 clones; 92% were seen once. Busulfan-fludarabine conditioning, marrow transplant, and cyclophosphamide on days +3 and +4 were administered. The sample here was PBMCs, taken 1404 days after allogeneic stem cell transplant with posttransplant cyclophosphamide. The receptor was derived from a female patient aged 50-60 years who received an allogeneic stem cell transplant from a related donor, was CMV-positive, and had no GVHD. Some of the T cells may derive from the graft donor. V and J are TRBV9 and TRBJ2-3; 10 bases are a match to TRBD2. DNA of the CDR3: TGTGCCAGCAGCGTGGCGCTAGCGGGAGAAGATACGCAGTATTTT. Residues: CASSVALAGEDTQYF.